What follows are 23 T cell receptor beta chains derived from one specimen sequenced in a study of T cell responses to AZD1222 COVID-19 vaccine. Produced via immunoSEQ multiplex PCR; TCRdb's table is partial and in-frame only. Altogether 120,000 or so clones are present, around 92% being singletons, with the ten largest covering 1.1%. Specimen: peripheral blood, collected on day 0 of AZD1222 vaccination. Receptors were obtained from an adult in good health.

This chain uses TRBV28 with TRBJ2-2; 8 nucleotides agree with TRBD2. The germline V gene encodes CDR1 MDHEN and CDR2 SYDVKM. The V gene end was trimmed by 4 bases and the J gene end by 4 bases; junction bases not matched to a gene: 8. There are 16 residues in the CDR3. CDR3 amino acids: CASSWPPSGSTGELFF. The CDR3 DNA is TGTGCCAGCAGTTGGCCGCCCAGCGGGAGCACCGGGGAGCTGTTTTTT.

The chain combines TRBV27 with TRBJ2-1; maybe TRBD1 (5 bases). Trimming pared 10 bases from V and 3 bases from J, leaving 10 bases between. This CDR3 is 12 amino acids long. CDR1 is MNHEY, CDR2 SMNVEV, per germline (reference sequence). DNA of the CDR3: TGTGCCACCAAGCAGGGCTACAATGAGCAGTTCTTC. Residues: CATKQGYNEQFF.

The chain recombines TRBV5-1 with TRBJ1-5; 11 nucleotides line up with TRBD1. V lost 0 bases, J lost 7 bases, and 12 bases stayed unmatched. The CDR3 is 18 amino acids. Germline lookup yields CDR1 SGHRS and CDR2 YFSETQ. In nucleotides, the CDR3 is TGCGCCAGCAGCTTGGGCCCCCTCGGACAGGGGGCCGAACAGCCCCAGCATTTT. It specifies CASSLGPLGQGAEQPQHF.

The chain combines TRBV18 with TRBJ2-1, with TRBD1 as a possible D gene (6 bases). Germline CDR1 and CDR2: KGHSH and LQKENI. The CDR3 consists of 16 residues. V lost 6 bases and J lost 2, with 17 bases in between. The CDR3 bases are TGTGCCAGCTCCCGATCGGTGAGGGGGACCTACAATGAGCAGTTCTTC. Protein: CASSRSVRGTYNEQFF.

The rearrangement uses TRBV6-5 and TRBJ1-3; D is unresolved. The germline V gene has CDR1 MNHEY and CDR2 SVGAGI. The length of the CDR3 is 14 residues. Trimming took 6 bases from V and 4 from J, leaving 13 bases between them. The CDR3 protein is CASRTGFGGNTIYF. The CDR3 DNA is TGTGCCAGCAGGACCGGGTTTGGCGGAAACACCATATATTTT.

The chain is built from TRBV7-6 and TRBJ2-1, with 13 nucleotides matching TRBD2. Germline CDR1 SGHVS, CDR2 FNYEAQ. There are 16 residues in the CDR3. The V segment lost 0 bases and the J segment 10 bases; nucleotides outside the gene matches: 6. The CDR3 nucleotides read TGTGCCAGCAGCTTAGCTTCCACTAGCGGGAGGGCCGAGCAGTTCTTC. Its protein is CASSLASTSGRAEQFF.

CDR3 DNA sequence: TGTGCCAGCAGCCTGAGTGGGGCGGGTGGCTATGGCTACACCTTC. Its protein product is CASSLSGAGGYGYTF. The V and J genes are TRBV7-9 and TRBJ1-2; weak D call: TRBD1 (5 bases). The V gene lost 5 bases and the J gene lost 4 bases, with 17 bases spanning the gap. Germline loops: CDR1 SEHNR, CDR2 FQNEAQ (reference sequence). The CDR3 runs 15 residues.

This chain uses TRBV3-1 (or the pseudogene TRBV3-2) with TRBJ1-2; D is ambiguous. Germline V gene lookup returns CDR1 LGHDT and CDR2 YNNKEL (reference sequence). CDR3 length equals 13 residues. V lost 0 bases and J lost 7, with 9 bases in between. CDR3 DNA sequence: TGTGCCAGCAGCCAAGATTCCGAGTTTGGCTACACCTTC. Encoded protein: CASSQDSEFGYTF.

This sequence joins TRBV3-1 (or the pseudogene TRBV3-2) and TRBJ2-2, with D tentatively TRBD1 or TRBD2 (5 bases each). Germline lookup yields CDR1 LGHDT and CDR2 YNNKEL (reference sequence). This CDR3 contains 15 residues. V was clipped by 3 bases and J by 4 bases, with 12 bases between them. CDR3: CASSQRGPATGELFF. CDR3 bases: TGTGCCAGCAGCCAGAGGGGCCCCGCCACCGGGGAGCTGTTTTTT.

V and J are TRBV9 and TRBJ2-6; D remains ambiguous. The V and J ends lost 0 bases and 2 bases respectively, with 6 bases between them. CDR1 and CDR2 (germline): SGDLS, YYNGEE. The CDR3 contains 15 residues. CDR3 in DNA: TGTGCCAGCAGCGTAGGCTCCACTGGGGCCAACGTCCTGACTTTC. It codes for CASSVGSTGANVLTF.

This clone turned up a few times. The chain carries TRBV28 and TRBJ1-3; D is uncertain. V shed 6 bases and J shed 3 bases, with 9 bases lying between them. Germline V gene sequence: CDR1 MDHEN, CDR2 SYDVKM. The CDR3 is 13 amino acids. The CDR3 bases are TGTGCCAGCAGAGTTCGTGTTGGAAACACCATATATTTT. Translated, it gives CASRVRVGNTIYF.

The chain recombines TRBV7-8 with TRBJ2-2; TRBD1 agrees at 7 bases. CDR3 length: 16 amino acids. Looked up from germline, CDR1 is SGHVS and CDR2 is FQNEAQ. The V segment lost 5 bases and the J segment 2 bases; nucleotides outside the gene matches: 8. The CDR3 DNA reads TGTGCCAGCAGCCCGTACAGGGGCCCTAACACCGGGGAGCTGTTTTTT. Translation gives CASSPYRGPNTGELFF. Looking up the rest from reference TRBV7-8 and TRBJ2-2 gives the full variable domain: GAGVSQSPRYKVAKRGQDVALRCDPISGHVSLFWYQQALGQGPEFLTYFQNEAQLDKSGLPSDRFFAERPEGSVSTLKIQRTQQEDSAVYLCASSPYRGPNTGELFFGEGSRLTVL.

The chain joins TRBV3-1 (or the pseudogene TRBV3-2) to TRBJ2-7; a weak D match, TRBD1 (6 bases). The germline V gene encodes CDR1 LGHDT and CDR2 YNNKEL (reference sequence). This CDR3 region has 14 residues. V gave up 2 bases and J gave up 1 base, with 9 bases separating them. In nucleotides, the CDR3 is TGTGCCAGCAGCCAATTAACAGGGTCCTACGAGCAGTACTTC. Protein product: CASSQLTGSYEQYF.

V gene TRBV4-2 combines with J gene TRBJ2-2, with TRBD2 matching over 8 bases. From germline, CDR1 is LGHNA and CDR2 YNFKEQ. CDR3 length: 15 amino acids. Unmatched junction bases numbered 8, after V lost 4 bases and J lost 7 bases. The CDR3 DNA reads as TGTGCCAGCAGCCGCGAGCGGGAGACGGACGGGGAGCTGTTTTTT. Protein: CASSRERETDGELFF.

This clone was seen only a few times. The rearrangement uses TRBV2 and TRBJ2-7, with 12 bases fitting TRBD2. Per germline, CDR1 SNHLY and CDR2 FYNNEI. Unmatched junction bases numbered 9, after V lost 6 bases and J lost 6 bases. The CDR3 consists of 15 residues. CDR3 in amino acids: CASRAEGLAGTEQYF. CDR3 sequence (DNA): TGTGCCAGCAGAGCAGAAGGACTAGCGGGAACCGAGCAGTACTTC.

The V call is TRBV5-8, the J call TRBJ1-1; D uncertain. CDR3 length: 15 amino acids. Germline V lookup: CDR1 SGHTS, CDR2 YDEGEE. V was trimmed by 1 base and J by 2 bases, leaving 12 bases between them. CDR3: CASSLLKAGNTEAFF. The CDR3, as DNA: TGTGCCAGCAGCTTGTTAAAGGCCGGCAACACTGAAGCTTTCTTT.

The CDR3 loop reads CAWSRVNSNQPQHF. The CDR3 nucleotides are TGTGCCTGGAGTAGGGTAAATAGCAATCAGCCCCAGCATTTT. V and J are TRBV30 and TRBJ1-5; no reliable D call. Germline V lookup: CDR1 GTSNPN, CDR2 SVGIG (reference sequence). Trimming cost V 2 bases and J 0 bases, with 8 bases left between them. This CDR3 region has 14 residues.

As concerns this clone: The same CDR3 can be traced to other DNA sequences in this sample. The chain carries TRBV20-1 and TRBJ1-5; D gene unclear. Between the trimmed V and J ends, which lost 3 bases and 6 bases, there was a span of 9 bases. The CDR3 consists of 12 residues. Germline-derived CDR1 and CDR2 are DFQATT and SNEGSKA (reference sequence). CDR3 sequence reads: CSASLSGQPQHF. As DNA, the CDR3 is TGCAGTGCTAGTCTCTCTGGTCAGCCCCAGCATTTT.

V is TRBV18 and J is TRBJ1-4; no firm D call. CDR3 size: 14 residues. The V gene lost 2 bases and the J gene lost 7 bases, with 11 bases spanning the gap. Germline V CDR1 and CDR2: KGHSH, LQKENI. CDR3 protein: CASSPGNSGEKLFF. The CDR3 nucleotides are TGTGCCAGCTCACCAGGGAACAGTGGTGAAAAACTGTTTTTT.

J is TRBJ2-5 and V is TRBV12-5; tentatively, D is TRBD2 (6 bases). The CDR3 has 14 residues. V was trimmed by 7 bases and J by 6 bases, leaving 18 bases between them. The V gene's germline CDR1 is LGHNT and CDR2 FRNRAP. The CDR3 region has the DNA TGTGCTAGTGCCACTACAATCGGGGGACAGACCCAGTACTTC. Encoded protein: CASATTIGGQTQYF.

V usage is TRBV27 and J usage is TRBJ1-1; D not resolved. CDR3 length: 14 residues. Germline CDR1 MNHEY, CDR2 SMNVEV (reference sequence). V was trimmed by 4 bases and J by 3 bases, leaving 12 bases between them. The CDR3 DNA reads as TGTGCCAGCAGTTCACCCAAAGACGACACTGAAGCTTTCTTT. It yields the protein CASSSPKDDTEAFF.

This clone was detected only a few times. V gene TRBV4-1 combines with J gene TRBJ1-2; 9 bases are a match to TRBD1. The CDR3 covers 17 residues. The J segment lost 5 bases and the V segment lost 4 bases, leaving 14 bases of the junction unmatched. The germline gives CDR1 MGHRA, CDR2 YSYEKL. The CDR3 sequence: CASSLVPGQGGGYGYTF. The CDR3 DNA reads as TGCGCCAGCAGCCTTGTACCGGGACAGGGCGGGGGATATGGCTACACCTTC.

The chain joins TRBV19 to TRBJ1-2; 9 bases match TRBD1. This CDR3 is built from 17 residues. J lost 4 bases, V lost 4 bases, and 13 bases had no gene match. CDR1 and CDR2 from the germline V gene are LNHDA and SQIVND (reference sequence). Here the CDR3 reads CASSTNRGTGKSYGYTF. The CDR3 nucleotides are TGTGCCAGTAGTACCAACCGCGGGACAGGGAAAAGCTATGGCTACACCTTC.